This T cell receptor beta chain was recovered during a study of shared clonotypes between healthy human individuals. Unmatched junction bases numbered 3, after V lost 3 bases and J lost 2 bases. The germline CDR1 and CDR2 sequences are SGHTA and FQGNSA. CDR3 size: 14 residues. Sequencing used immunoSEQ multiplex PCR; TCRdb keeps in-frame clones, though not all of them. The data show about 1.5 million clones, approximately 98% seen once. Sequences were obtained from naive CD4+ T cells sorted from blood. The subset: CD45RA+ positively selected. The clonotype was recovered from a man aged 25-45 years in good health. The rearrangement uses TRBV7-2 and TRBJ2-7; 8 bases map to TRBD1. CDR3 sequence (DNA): TGTGCCAGCAGCTTCGGGACAGGACCCTACGAGCAGTACTTC. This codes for CASSFGTGPYEQYF. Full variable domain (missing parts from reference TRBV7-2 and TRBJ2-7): GAGVSQSPSNKVTEKGKDVELRCDPISGHTALYWYRQSLGQGLEFLIYFQGNSAPDKSGLPSDRFSAERTGGSVSTLTIQRTQQEDSAVYLCASSFGTGPYEQYFGPGTRLTVT.